The 28 T cell receptor beta chains given below trace back to one sample, sequenced in a study of cytomegalovirus exposure and HLA in healthy donors. Data came from immunoSEQ multiplex PCR; TCRdb stores just in-frame clones and leaves some out. Of 200,000 to 250,000 clones in the sample, 80% to 85% were seen once. Material: PBMCs. The receptor source for this set is a woman aged 25 to 39 in good health and CMV-seropositive.

V and J are TRBV5-1 and TRBJ2-2; D call uncertain. Germline V CDR1 and CDR2: SGHRS, YFSETQ. This CDR3 region has 12 residues. Trimming left V 5 bases short and J 1 base short, with 3 bases between. The CDR3 loop is CASRLNTGELFF. The CDR3 nucleotides read TGCGCCAGCAGATTGAACACCGGGGAGCTGTTTTTT.

The chain carries TRBV9 and TRBJ1-3; TRBD1 agrees at 7 bases. This CDR3 is built from 16 residues. Germline CDR1 SGDLS, CDR2 YYNGEE. J lost 0 bases, V lost 3 bases, and 6 bases had no gene match. The CDR3 bases are TGTGCCAGCAGCGGGGACAGACCGAGCTCTGGAAACACCATATATTTT. Its translation is CASSGDRPSSGNTIYF.

The J gene is TRBJ2-7, the V gene TRBV15; 10 bases match TRBD2. The CDR3 spans 15 residues. Germline V gene data show CDR1 as LNHNV and CDR2 as YYDKDF (reference sequence). The J segment lost 5 bases and the V segment lost 4 bases, leaving 8 bases of the junction unmatched. CDR3 protein: CATSNRASGSNEQYF. The CDR3 DNA reads TGTGCCACCAGCAACAGGGCTAGCGGGAGCAACGAGCAGTACTTC.

The chain joins TRBV28 to TRBJ1-2, with D tentatively TRBD1 (6 bases). The CDR3 length is 13 residues. Germline V gives CDR1 MDHEN, CDR2 SYDVKM. The V end lost 8 bases, the J end lost 2 bases, and 12 bases lay between the germline ends. The CDR3 loop is CASQGTQNYGYTF. CDR3 coding DNA: TGTGCCAGCCAGGGGACGCAGAACTATGGCTACACCTTC.

In its sample, this clone was seen a few times. The chain is built from TRBV5-1 and TRBJ2-5, with TRBD1 matching 8 bases. Germline CDR1 is SGHRS and CDR2 is YFSETQ. This CDR3 comprises 14 residues. V lost 1 base, J lost 5 bases, and 4 bases stayed unmatched. The CDR3, as DNA: TGCGCCAGCAGCTTGCAGGGGGCGGGGGAGACCCAGTACTTC. Its translation: CASSLQGAGETQYF.

The chain links TRBV20-1 to TRBJ1-2; D gene uncertain. Trimming took off 4 bases at V and 8 bases at J, with 11 bases between the two ends. The CDR3 has 11 amino acids. CDR1 DFQATT and CDR2 SNEGSKA come from the germline V gene (reference sequence). As DNA, the CDR3 is TGCAGTGCTAAGCCACGGGTAGGCTACACCTTC. The encoded protein is CSAKPRVGYTF.

The chain employs TRBV11-3 and TRBJ2-2, with D perhaps matching TRBD1 (5 bases). Trimming stripped 3 bases from V and 8 bases from J, with 7 bases between. The CDR3 length is 12 residues. CDR1 and CDR2 (germline): SGHNT, YENEEA. In DNA, the CDR3 is TGTGCCAGCAGCTTGAGGACAGGGGAGCTGTTTTTT. It codes for CASSLRTGELFF.

This sequence joins TRBV2 and TRBJ2-7; D gene uncertain. V lost 4 bases, J lost 2 bases, and 9 bases lay in between. CDR3 length: 13 amino acids. Germline CDR1 and CDR2: SNHLY and FYNNEI. CDR3 region: CASSVERTYEQYF. The DNA of the CDR3 is TGTGCCAGCAGTGTGGAACGGACCTACGAGCAGTACTTC.

The V and J genes are TRBV11-2 and TRBJ2-1; 13 bases are shared with TRBD2. Germline V gene lookup returns CDR1 SGHAT and CDR2 FQNNGV. J was trimmed by 4 bases and V by 0 bases; bases with no gene match: 6. This CDR3 region has 18 residues. For the CDR3, the DNA is TGTGCCAGCAGCTTAGATGGGCCGGGACTAGCGGGATACAATGAGCAGTTCTTC. Translation gives CASSLDGPGLAGYNEQFF.

This sequence joins TRBV30 and TRBJ1-1, with no clear D. This CDR3 comprises 12 residues. Trimming cost V 6 bases and J 6 bases, with 14 bases left between them. Germline V gene sequence: CDR1 GTSNPN, CDR2 SVGIG (reference sequence). The CDR3 nucleotides are TGTGCCTGCTCGGACCCTAGCTCTGAAGCTTTCTTT. Protein product: CACSDPSSEAFF. Complete variable domain (other parts from reference TRBV30 and TRBJ1-1): SQTIHQWPATLVQPVGSPLSLECTVEGTSNPNLYWYRQAAGRGLQLLFYSVGIGQISSEVPQNLSASRPQDRQFILSSKKLLLSDSGFYLCACSDPSSEAFFGQGTRLTVV.

This clone turned up a few times. This chain connects TRBV18 to TRBJ1-2; TRBD1 matches at 10 bases. The CDR3 is made up of 16 amino acids. Per germline, CDR1 KGHSH and CDR2 LQKENI. Trimming cost V 2 bases and J 3 bases; bases outside gene matches: 6. The CDR3 spells CASSPETGGADYGYTF. CDR3 in DNA: TGTGCCAGCTCACCAGAGACAGGGGGCGCGGACTATGGCTACACCTTC.

The V gene is TRBV9, the J gene TRBJ1-1; TRBD1 is a possible D gene (5 bases). Per the germline V gene, CDR1 is SGDLS and CDR2 is YYNGEE. This CDR3 contains 14 residues. V lost 6 bases, J lost 4 bases, and 16 bases lay in between. The CDR3 DNA sequence: TGTGCCAGCACCCGTACGACAGCGGCCACTGAAGCTTTCTTT. This codes for CASTRTTAATEAFF.

This chain uses TRBV9 with TRBJ2-7; either TRBD1 or TRBD2 may supply D (5 bases each). Germline assignment: CDR1 SGDLS and CDR2 YYNGEE. V gave up 3 bases and J gave up 2 bases, with 21 bases separating them. The CDR3 sequence is 17 residues long. CDR3 in amino acids: CASSDASGTVGTYEQYF. The CDR3 nucleotides are TGTGCCAGCAGCGATGCAAGTGGGACGGTAGGGACCTACGAGCAGTACTTC.

The chain has TRBV9 and TRBJ1-3; no reliable D call. The germline V gene has CDR1 SGDLS and CDR2 YYNGEE. The length of the CDR3 is 15 residues. Trimming cost V 0 bases and J 2 bases, with 9 bases left between them. The CDR3 protein is CASSVDVVPGNTIYF. In DNA, the CDR3 is TGTGCCAGCAGCGTAGATGTAGTCCCTGGAAACACCATATATTTT.

The chain combines TRBV29-1 with TRBJ2-5, with 8 bases lining up with TRBD2. This CDR3 is built from 14 residues. V was clipped by 4 bases and J by 1 base; unmatched bases: 5. Germline lookup yields CDR1 SQVTM and CDR2 ANQGSEA. The CDR3 coding sequence is TGCAGCGTTGTTTTCGGGACTAGCCAAGAGACCCAGTACTTC. It encodes CSVVFGTSQETQYF. Based on the CDR3 plus reference TRBV29-1 and TRBJ2-5, the full variable domain is SAVISQKPSRDICQRGTSLTIQCQVDSQVTMMFWYRQQPGQSLTLIATANQGSEATYESGFVIDKFPISRPNLTFSTLTVSNMSPEDSSIYLCSVVFGTSQETQYFGPGTRLLVL.

The CDR3: CASSLVSSVTDTQYF. The DNA of the CDR3 is TGCGCCAGCAGCTTGGTCTCTTCAGTGACAGATACGCAGTATTTT. The rearrangement uses TRBV5-1 and TRBJ2-3; D is unresolved. The V and J ends lost 0 bases and 3 bases respectively, with 11 bases between them. The CDR3 sequence is 15 residues long. Germline CDR1 and CDR2: SGHRS and YFSETQ.

V is TRBV13 and J is TRBJ2-3; possibly TRBD2 for D (5 bases). The CDR3 spans 13 residues. Trimming stripped 5 bases from V and 2 bases from J, with 8 bases between. Germline V gene sequence: CDR1 PRHDT, CDR2 FYEKMQ (reference sequence). The CDR3 region has the DNA TGTGCCAGCAGCCTGAGGGTCACAGATACGCAGTATTTT. Translation: CASSLRVTDTQYF.

The chain recombines TRBV6-1 with TRBJ2-7; D remains ambiguous. Germline CDR1 MNHNS, CDR2 SASEGT. The CDR3 is 15 amino acids. Trimming removed 3 bases at V and 1 base at J, with 13 bases between. CDR3 nucleotide sequence: TGTGCCAGCAGTGATGGTAGGGCTTATTCCTACGAGCAGTACTTC. Protein product: CASSDGRAYSYEQYF.

This clone came up a few times. The rearrangement uses TRBV6-1 and TRBJ2-5, with D maybe TRBD2 (6 bases). Trimming stripped 2 bases from V and 4 bases from J, with 14 bases between. The germline gives CDR1 MNHNS, CDR2 SASEGT. The CDR3 runs 15 residues. The CDR3 DNA is TGTGCCAGCAGTGAACTAGTGGGAGGTGGAGAGACCCAGTACTTC. Amino acids: CASSELVGGGETQYF.

The chain is built from TRBV29-1 and TRBJ1-1, with D possibly being TRBD1 (5 bases). Between the trimmed V and J ends, which lost 6 bases and 5 bases, there was a span of 16 bases. Germline lookup yields CDR1 SQVTM and CDR2 ANQGSEA. The CDR3 is 13 residues long. CDR3 sequence reads: CSVHTQGSTEAFF. The CDR3 DNA is TGCAGCGTCCACACCCAGGGATCAACTGAAGCTTTCTTT.

The V and J genes are TRBV6-5 and TRBJ2-7; no firm D call. With 2 bases removed from V and 0 bases from J, the gap between germline ends came to 11 bases. The CDR3 length is 15 residues. The germline CDR1 and CDR2 sequences are MNHEY and SVGAGI. CDR3: CASSYASVSSYEQYF. The CDR3 bases are TGTGCCAGCAGTTACGCGAGCGTAAGCTCCTACGAGCAGTACTTC.

The chain joins TRBV2 to TRBJ1-4; no reliable D call. The germline CDR1 and CDR2 sequences are SNHLY and FYNNEI. The V gene lost 2 bases and the J gene lost 6 bases, with 13 bases spanning the gap. This CDR3 is 15 amino acids long. For the CDR3, the DNA is TGTGCCAGCAGTGAAAATAGGCATACGGATGAAAAACTGTTTTTT. Protein product: CASSENRHTDEKLFF.

The V and J genes are TRBV6-6 and TRBJ2-7; the match to TRBD2 covers 11 bases. The junction had 4 bases not matched to a gene; V was cut back by 5 bases and J by 4 bases. The V gene's germline CDR1 is MNHNY and CDR2 SVGAGI (reference sequence). The CDR3 has 14 residues. CDR3 bases: TGTGCCAGCAGTACTAGCGGGAGTCTGTACGAGCAGTACTTC. This gives the protein CASSTSGSLYEQYF.

This chain links TRBV6-6 with TRBJ1-5; weak D call: TRBD1 (5 bases). Germline V CDR1 and CDR2: MNHNY, SVGAGI (reference sequence). V lost 5 bases and J 7 bases, leaving 9 bases between the germline ends. This CDR3 comprises 12 residues. CDR3 sequence: CASSTGDQPQHF. In DNA form, the CDR3 reads TGTGCCAGCAGTACTGGGGACCAGCCCCAGCATTTT.

In this sample, this clone turned up many times. The V and J genes are TRBV30 and TRBJ2-5, with D hard to call. The CDR3 is 12 residues long. From germline, CDR1 is GTSNPN and CDR2 SVGIG (reference sequence). Trimming left V 3 bases short and J 6 bases short, with 11 bases between. Here the CDR3 reads CAWREAHQTQYF. The CDR3 DNA reads TGTGCCTGGAGGGAAGCCCACCAGACCCAGTACTTC. Complete variable domain (other parts from reference TRBV30 and TRBJ2-5): SQTIHQWPATLVQPVGSPLSLECTVEGTSNPNLYWYRQAAGRGLQLLFYSVGIGQISSEVPQNLSASRPQDRQFILSSKKLLLSDSGFYLCAWREAHQTQYFGPGTRLLVL.

This clone turned up a few times. The rearrangement uses TRBV5-4 and TRBJ1-2; possibly TRBD1 for D (6 bases). CDR3 length: 14 residues. V shed 4 bases and J shed 3 bases, with 13 bases lying between them. The germline V gene encodes CDR1 SGHNT and CDR2 YYREEE (reference sequence). This chain's CDR3 is CASSLPTGYYGYTF. CDR3 in DNA: TGTGCCAGCAGCCTCCCGACAGGATACTATGGCTACACCTTC.

The chain uses TRBV10-3 and TRBJ2-7; tentatively, D is TRBD2 (5 bases). The length of the CDR3 is 14 residues. CDR1 and CDR2 (germline): ENHRY, SYGVKD. V lost 7 bases and J lost 0, with 13 bases in between. DNA of the CDR3: TGTGCCATCACTCGGACGGGGAGCTCCTACGAGCAGTACTTC. It codes for CAITRTGSSYEQYF.

The rearrangement links TRBV30 to TRBJ1-2; D remains ambiguous. The V gene's germline CDR1 is GTSNPN and CDR2 SVGIG (reference sequence). Trimming removed 4 bases from V and 2 bases from J, with 8 bases in between. This CDR3 has 12 amino acids. DNA for the CDR3: TGTGCCTGGACGATGGGGAACTATGGCTACACCTTC. Translating it yields CAWTMGNYGYTF.